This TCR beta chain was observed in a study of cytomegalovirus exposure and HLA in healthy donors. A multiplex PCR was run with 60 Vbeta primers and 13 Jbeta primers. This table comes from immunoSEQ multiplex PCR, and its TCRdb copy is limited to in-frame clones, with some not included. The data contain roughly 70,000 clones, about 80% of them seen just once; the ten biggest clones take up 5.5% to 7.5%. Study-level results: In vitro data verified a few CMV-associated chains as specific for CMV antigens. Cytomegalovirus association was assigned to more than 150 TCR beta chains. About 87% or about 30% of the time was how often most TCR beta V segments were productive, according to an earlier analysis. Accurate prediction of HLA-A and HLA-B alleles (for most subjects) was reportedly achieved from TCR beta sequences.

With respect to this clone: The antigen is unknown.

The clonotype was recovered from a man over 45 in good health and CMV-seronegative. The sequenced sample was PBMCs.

DNA for the CDR3: TGTGCCAGCAGCCTTAGATCCGGGACAGAGATCGCCAACGTCCTGACTTTC. It specifies CASSLRSGTEIANVLTF. The chain has TRBV7-6 and TRBJ2-6, with 7 nucleotides matching TRBD1. The germline gives CDR1 SGHVS, CDR2 FNYEAQ. Trimming at V came to 5 bases and at J to 7 bases, leaving 14 bases not matched to a gene. The CDR3 is 17 residues long. The full variable domain, its missing parts supplied by reference TRBV7-6 and TRBJ2-6, is GAGVSQSPRYKVTKRGQDVALRCDPISGHVSLYWYRQALGQGPEFLTYFNYEAQQDKSGLPNDRFSAERPEGSISTLTIQRTEQRDSAMYRCASSLRSGTEIANVLTFGAGSRLTVL.